What follows are 21 T cell receptor beta chains derived from one specimen sequenced in a study of blood T cell repertoires in COVID-19. Generated by immunoSEQ multiplex PCR, the TCRdb table keeps only in-frame clones and is missing some. The sample has 110,000 or so clones; over 75% are singletons. Material for sequencing was peripheral blood. These TCRs come from a man in his fifties or sixties with acute or convalescent COVID-19.

The V and J genes are TRBV7-8 and TRBJ2-7, with a weak D call TRBD2 (7 bases). The V and J ends lost 0 bases and 3 bases respectively, with 15 bases between them. The CDR3 contains 16 residues. Per the germline V gene, CDR1 is SGHVS and CDR2 is FQNEAQ. CDR3 amino acids: CASSLAGGALGYEQYF. CDR3 DNA sequence: TGTGCCAGCAGCTTAGCTGGGGGGGCTCTTGGCTACGAGCAGTACTTC.

The genes are TRBV7-9 and TRBJ2-5, with 14 bases matching TRBD2. Germline V CDR1 and CDR2: SEHNR, FQNEAQ (reference sequence). J was trimmed by 4 bases and V by 5 bases; bases with no gene match: 6. CDR3 length: 16 amino acids. Written as DNA, the CDR3 is TGTGCCAGCAGCGGGGGGACTAGCGGGAGAGTAGAGACCCAGTACTTC. Translated: CASSGGTSGRVETQYF.

This chain links TRBV5-1 with TRBJ2-6, with D tentatively TRBD1 (6 bases). This CDR3 contains 17 residues. V was clipped by 4 bases and J by 2 bases, with 16 bases between them. CDR1 is SGHRS, CDR2 YFSETQ, per germline. DNA for the CDR3: TGCGCCAGCAGCATACAGGGTCCCCAGGCTGGGGCCAACGTCCTGACTTTC. Encoded protein: CASSIQGPQAGANVLTF.

The chain recombines TRBV13 with TRBJ2-3, with a tentative D call TRBD1 (6 bases). V was trimmed by 5 bases and J by 3 bases, leaving 9 bases between them. The CDR3 is made up of 13 amino acids. Germline CDR1 reads PRHDT; CDR2 reads FYEKMQ (reference sequence). CDR3 in amino acids: CASSPGDTDTQYF. Here the CDR3 DNA reads TGTGCCAGCAGCCCAGGGGATACAGATACGCAGTATTTT.

The chain is built from TRBV19 and TRBJ2-7; 12 bases map to TRBD2. CDR3 length: 14 amino acids. V shed 8 bases and J 7 bases; nucleotides not matched to a gene: 9. Germline CDR1 and CDR2: LNHDA and SQIVND (reference sequence). CDR3 sequence reads: CASERLAGAVEQYF. The CDR3 DNA is TGTGCCAGTGAGAGACTAGCGGGAGCGGTAGAGCAGTACTTC.

The chain is built from TRBV19 and TRBJ2-3, with 7 bases lining up with TRBD2. The CDR3 contains 16 residues. Germline values: CDR1 LNHDA, CDR2 SQIVND (reference sequence). V was clipped by 6 bases and J by 6 bases; unmatched bases: 15. CDR3 sequence (DNA): TGTGCCAGTAGCCCTAGGGTACTAGCGCAGACGGATACGCAGTATTTT. It yields the protein CASSPRVLAQTDTQYF. Based on the CDR3 plus reference TRBV19 and TRBJ2-3, the full variable domain is DGGITQSPKYLFRKEGQNVTLSCEQNLNHDAMYWYRQDPGQGLRLIYYSQIVNDFQKGDIAEGYSVSREKKESFPLTVTSAQKNPTAFYLCASSPRVLAQTDTQYFGPGTRLTVL.

This sequence joins TRBV2 and TRBJ1-6; TRBD1 might be the D (6 bases). The germline V gene has CDR1 SNHLY and CDR2 FYNNEI. V was pared by 3 bases and J by 10 bases, with 16 bases between. The CDR3 sequence is 15 residues long. The CDR3 loop is CASSEGQGKGSPLHF. The DNA for the CDR3 is TGTGCCAGCAGTGAGGGGCAGGGGAAAGGCTCACCCCTCCACTTT.

V gene TRBV2 combines with J gene TRBJ2-1; 9 bases align to TRBD1. CDR1 is SNHLY and CDR2 is FYNNEI in the germline V gene. With V trimmed by 6 bases and J by 2 bases, 5 bases remained unmatched. The CDR3 sequence is 15 residues long. DNA for the CDR3: TGTGCCAGCAGGTTGGGACAGGGACCCTACAATGAGCAGTTCTTC. As protein: CASRLGQGPYNEQFF.

The chain couples TRBV11-1 to TRBJ2-7; 8 bases align to TRBD2. Germline CDR1 reads SGHAT; CDR2 reads FQDESV (reference sequence). V lost 3 bases and J lost 6; bases outside the gene matches: 13. There are 16 residues in the CDR3. In DNA, the CDR3 is TGTGCCAGCAGCTTGACCCGCGGGAGGCTAGGGGCCGAGCAGTACTTC. Encoded protein: CASSLTRGRLGAEQYF.

V is TRBV27 and J is TRBJ1-1, with D possibly TRBD1 on 5 matching bases. The germline CDR1 and CDR2 sequences are MNHEY and SMNVEV (reference sequence). V lost 3 bases to trimming and J lost 6 bases, with 8 bases between them. This CDR3 has 12 residues. The DNA of the CDR3 is TGTGCCAGCAGTTTGAAAGGGGCTGAAGCTTTCTTT. This encodes CASSLKGAEAFF.

The chain recombines TRBV30 with TRBJ2-7, with TRBD1 matching 8 bases. Losses at the gene ends were 8 bases for V and 4 bases for J; bases not matched to a gene: 4. The CDR3 loop spans 11 amino acids. Germline loops: CDR1 GTSNPN, CDR2 SVGIG (reference sequence). CDR3 region: CAGTGYYEQYF. The CDR3 DNA follows: TGTGCCGGGACAGGCTATTACGAGCAGTACTTC.

This rearrangement joins TRBV7-3 to TRBJ1-6, with TRBD1 matching 7 bases. J was trimmed by 14 bases and V by 5 bases; bases with no gene match: 6. The CDR3 consists of 12 residues. The germline CDR1 and CDR2 sequences are SGHTA and FQGTGA. The CDR3 reads CASSLPDRALHF. The CDR3 DNA follows: TGTGCCAGCAGCCTCCCCGACAGGGCCCTCCACTTT.

The genes are TRBV10-3 and TRBJ1-2, with 8 positions matching TRBD1. With V trimmed by 0 bases and J by 6 bases, 12 bases remained unmatched. This CDR3 is built from 17 residues. Germline CDR1 reads ENHRY; CDR2 reads SYGVKD. CDR3 coding DNA: TGTGCCATCAGTGAGTCCCTCACCAACAGGGGGAGCAATGGCTACACCTTC. Translating gives CAISESLTNRGSNGYTF.

The rearrangement joins TRBV23-1 to TRBJ2-6, with 12 bases matching TRBD1. TRBV23-1 is an ORF, with its function uncertain. With 11 bases clipped from V and 0 bases from J, the junction kept 14 bases outside the gene matches. CDR3 length: 19 amino acids. Here the CDR3 reads CAHRFRDRGLHSGANVLTF. CDR3 DNA sequence: TGCGCCCATAGATTCCGGGACAGGGGGCTTCACTCTGGGGCCAACGTCCTGACTTTC.

This chain connects TRBV5-4 to TRBJ2-2; D is unclear. Looked up from germline, CDR1 is SGHNT and CDR2 is YYREEE (reference sequence). Trimming left V 0 bases short and J 5 bases short, with 8 bases between. The CDR3 is 14 residues long. DNA for the CDR3: TGTGCCAGCAGCTTGGCCGCAGGTACCGGGGAGCTGTTTTTT. Translated, it gives CASSLAAGTGELFF.

The sample holds a few counts of this clone. This rearrangement joins TRBV9 to TRBJ2-1; 11 bases match TRBD2. Germline loops: CDR1 SGDLS, CDR2 YYNGEE. With 7 bases clipped from V and 6 bases from J, the junction kept 6 bases outside the gene matches. The CDR3 has 14 amino acids. DNA of the CDR3: TGTGCCAGCGCAAGGACTAGCGGGTTCAATGAGCAGTTCTTC. Protein: CASARTSGFNEQFF. The full variable domain, in which reference TRBV9 and TRBJ2-1 provide the parts outside the CDR3, is DSGVTQTPKHLITATGQRVTLRCSPRSGDLSVYWYQQSLDQGLQFLIQYYNGEERAKGNILERFSAQQFPDLHSELNLSSLELGDSALYFCASARTSGFNEQFFGPGTRLTVL.

The chain links TRBV6-5 to TRBJ1-5; D remains unclear. Per the germline V gene, CDR1 is MNHEY and CDR2 is SVGAGI. The CDR3 runs 14 residues. The ends were cut back, 6 bases at V and 3 bases at J, with 12 bases in the middle. The CDR3 reads CASRLSGYNQPQHF. For the CDR3, the DNA is TGTGCCAGCAGGCTATCAGGTTACAATCAGCCCCAGCATTTT.

V and J are TRBV25-1 and TRBJ2-3; D is possibly TRBD1 (6 bases). The CDR3 totals 12 residues. CDR1 and CDR2 from the germline V gene are MGHDK and SYGVNS. With 6 bases removed from V and 5 bases from J, the gap between germline ends came to 9 bases. The CDR3 here is CASSIQGDTQYF. In nucleotides, the CDR3 is TGTGCCAGCAGCATACAGGGAGATACGCAGTATTTT. Combining the CDR3 with reference TRBV25-1 and TRBJ2-3 gives the whole variable domain EADIYQTPRYLVIGTGKKITLECSQTMGHDKMYWYQQDPGMELHLIHYSYGVNSTEKGDLSSESTVSRIRTEHFPLTLESARPSHTSQYLCASSIQGDTQYFGPGTRLTVL.

This chain uses TRBV9 with TRBJ2-2; 11 nucleotides match TRBD2. From germline, CDR1 is SGDLS and CDR2 YYNGEE. The CDR3 has 15 residues. The V and J ends lost 5 bases and 13 bases, in that order; junction bases with no gene match: 13. DNA of the CDR3: TGTGCCAGCAGAGGGACTAGCGGAACGGGAATAGGGCTGTTTTTT. This encodes CASRGTSGTGIGLFF.

This rearrangement joins TRBV7-8 to TRBJ2-7; 9 positions agree with TRBD1. J gave up 7 bases and V 0 bases, and 4 bases lay outside the gene matches. The CDR3 runs 14 residues. Per the germline V gene, CDR1 is SGHVS and CDR2 is FQNEAQ. The CDR3 DNA sequence: TGTGCCAGCAGCTTAGCACAGGGGGCGGGTGAGCAGTACTTC. This encodes CASSLAQGAGEQYF.

The CDR3 reads CASTHPPGQPQHF. In DNA form, the CDR3 reads TGTGCCAGTACCCATCCCCCGGGTCAGCCCCAGCATTTT. The chain uses TRBV19 and TRBJ1-5; D gene ambiguous. The CDR3 consists of 13 residues. Deletions cut 7 bases from V and 6 bases from J, with 13 bases between. Germline CDR1 LNHDA, CDR2 SQIVND (reference sequence).